This TCR beta chain was captured in a study of radiotherapy plus CTLA-4 blockade in lung cancer. On the study more broadly: Patients showed objective responses in over 15% of cases, and disease control was achieved by around 30%. General study findings and limits: Researchers report tumor-derived TCR clones expanding in blood after radiotherapy plus ipilimumab. Increased serum interferon-beta after radiation also reportedly predicted response strongly.

The CDR3 contains 13 residues. CDR1 is MDHEN and CDR2 is SYDVKM in the germline V gene. Trimming took 8 bases from V and 3 from J, leaving 14 bases between them. The protocol was immunoSEQ multiplex PCR, while the TCRdb copy is restricted to in-frame clones and leaves out a portion. The profile shows 90,000 to 130,000 clones, 81% of them singletons. This clone was seen just once. What it recognizes is unknown. Participants had chemo-refractory metastatic non-small-cell lung cancer and were treated with focal radiation plus ipilimumab CTLA-4 blockade. The gene calls are TRBV28 and TRBJ2-7; the D is unclear. The material sequenced was peripheral blood, taken from a patient treated with radiotherapy plus ipilimumab. The sequence came from a human donor with non-small cell lung cancer that progressed on radiotherapy plus ipilimumab. Some clones in this sample may be carry-over from other donors' samples. The CDR3 nucleotides read TGTGCCAGCCGCTCGACCACCAACTACGAGCAGTACTTC. Protein: CASRSTTNYEQYF.